Listed below are T cell receptor beta chains from one sample, sequenced in a study of T-cell reconstitution after alpha-beta-depleted transplantation in children. MiXCR was run by TCRdb on the PCR reads, yielding one entry per CDR3 protein. The sample holds hundreds of thousands of distinct CDR3 sequences, approximately 12% seen once. The source was PBMCs, mostly from graft donor cells, collected 360 days after TCRalphabeta/CD19-depleted stem cell transplant. These TCRs come from a male patient aged 10 to 17 who had a stem cell transplant for acute myeloid leukemia, so the T cells may come from the graft donor. Both conserved end residues are part of each CDR3. D genes are given only for firm matches. Some rows have no size entry. The others give once, few or many, or a class for an expanded clone.

J	size	V	D	DNA	CDR3
TRBJ2-1	-	TRBV28	-	TGTGCCAGCAGTACGCGAGGGGGAGGATCCTACAATGAGCAGTTCTTC	CASSTRGGGSYNEQFF
TRBJ2-3	-	TRBV29-1	-	TGCAGCGTTGAAGATATCCAGGTCACAGATACGCAGTATTTT	CSVEDIQVTDTQYF
TRBJ2-7	many	TRBV25-1	-	TGTGCCAGCAGTGAGTTGGACAGAGCCTACGAGCAGTACTTC	CASSELDRAYEQYF
TRBJ2-5	many	TRBV11-2	-	TGTGCCAGCAGCTTCTCCGGGGCAGCTCAAGAGACCCAGTACTTC	CASSFSGAAQETQYF
TRBJ1-2	-	TRBV29-1	-	TGCAGCGTTGAAGGGACGGCCCACTATGGCTACACCTTC	CSVEGTAHYGYTF
TRBJ1-5	few	TRBV28	-	TGTGCCAGCAGCTTAGGGGCCATCAATCAGCCCCAGCATTTT	CASSLGAINQPQHF
TRBJ1-6	few	TRBV12-3/TRBV12-4	TRBD1	TGTGCCAGCAGGACGACAGGGTTTGGTTCACCCCTCCACTTT	CASRTTGFGSPLHF
TRBJ2-3	-	TRBV9	-	TGTGCCAGCAGCGTAGAGGGGGGACTCCAGAGAGATACGCAGTATTTT	CASSVEGGLQRDTQYF
TRBJ2-3	many	TRBV18	TRBD2	TGTGCCAGCTCACCGGGACTAGAATCCGATACGCAGTATTTT	CASSPGLESDTQYF
TRBJ1-1	-	TRBV5-1	-	TGCGCCAGCAGCTATCGTATGACGGTGAGCACTGAAGCTTTCTTT	CASSYRMTVSTEAFF
TRBJ2-1	many	TRBV29-1	-	TGCAGCGTCGTACCTCGGGGGCAGGGAAAAATCAGGGGGTACAATGAGCAGTTCTTC	CSVVPRGQGKIRGYNEQFF
TRBJ2-7	many	TRBV5-1	TRBD2	TGCGCCAGCAGCTTAACGGGACTAGTGTACGAGCAGTACTTC	CASSLTGLVYEQYF
TRBJ2-7	-	TRBV4-2	-	TGTGCCACCTCTCTCCAGGGGGCGGGAGCCTCCTACGAGCAGTACTTC	CATSLQGAGASYEQYF
TRBJ2-7	-	TRBV5-1	-	TGCGCCAGCAGCTCCCCAGAGGAGCAGTACTTC	CASSSPEEQYF
TRBJ1-6	-	TRBV10-3	-	TGTGCCATCAGGGAGGATACAGTCTATAATTCACCCCTCCACTTT	CAIREDTVYNSPLHF
TRBJ2-1	few	TRBV28	TRBD2	TGTGCCAGCAGTTTCTCGCTAGCGGGAGGGATTGAGCAGTTCTTC	CASSFSLAGGIEQFF
TRBJ2-3	many	TRBV20-1	-	TGCAGTGCTCACCTCCTAGCGAACACAGATACGCAGTATTTT	CSAHLLANTDTQYF
TRBJ2-3	few	TRBV20-1	-	TGCAGTGGGCGGCTAGACGGACCAGATACGCAGTATTTT	CSGRLDGPDTQYF
TRBJ2-7	few	TRBV20-1	-	TGCAGTGCTGACCGGGAGCCCTCCTACGAGCAGTACTTC	CSADREPSYEQYF
TRBJ2-1	few	TRBV10-3	TRBD2	TGTGCCATCAGTGTAACTAGCGGGAGTAATGAGCAGTTCTTC	CAISVTSGSNEQFF
TRBJ2-1	few	TRBV4-3	TRBD2	TGCGCCAGCAGCCGCTCGGTCGGGACTAGCGGGAGTAGTTTGGATGAGCAGTTCTTC	CASSRSVGTSGSSLDEQFF
TRBJ2-1	-	TRBV20-1	-	TGCAGTGCTAGAGACGCAGTAGCGGTTGGCTCCTACAATGAGCAGTTCTTC	CSARDAVAVGSYNEQFF
TRBJ2-5	few	TRBV7-2	-	TGTGCCAGCAGCTTCGGGTCAGGGTTGGAGACCCAGTACTTC	CASSFGSGLETQYF
TRBJ1-2	-	TRBV6-6	-	TGTGCCAGCAGTTACTCGAGAAACTATGGCTACACCTTC	CASSYSRNYGYTF
TRBJ2-1	few	TRBV24-1	TRBD2	TGTGCCACCAGTGATTCCCCCCTTAGCGGGAGCGGCAACAATGAGCAGTTCTTC	CATSDSPLSGSGNNEQFF
TRBJ2-2	few	TRBV15	-	TGTGCCACCAGCAAGGACTATCACACCGGGGAGCTGTTTTTT	CATSKDYHTGELFF
TRBJ2-2	-	TRBV27	TRBD2	TGTGCCAGCAGCCCCACTAGCGGGAGGGTCGGGGAGCTGTTTTTT	CASSPTSGRVGELFF
TRBJ1-1	few	TRBV25-1	-	TGTGCCAGCAGTTTTCGGGAGAACACTGAAGCTTTCTTT	CASSFRENTEAFF
TRBJ2-2	many	TRBV25-1	TRBD1	TGTGCCAGCATGACGGGACAGGGAGATCCCGGGGAGCTGTTTTTT	CASMTGQGDPGELFF
TRBJ1-2	-	TRBV20-1	-	TGCAGTGCTAGGTCCGGTCGTGGCTACACCTTC	CSARSGRGYTF
TRBJ2-2	few	TRBV4-3	TRBD2	TGCGCCAGCAGCCCAATAGCTAGCGGGGGCTACACCGGGGAGCTGTTTTTT	CASSPIASGGYTGELFF
TRBJ2-4	-	TRBV20-1	TRBD1	TGCAGTGCTATTACAGGGGGAACCCTAGCCAAAAACATTCAGTACTTC	CSAITGGTLAKNIQYF
TRBJ2-1	many	TRBV5-1	TRBD1	TGCGCCAGCAGCTTAAGGACAGGGGGTGTTCATGAGCAGTTCTTC	CASSLRTGGVHEQFF
TRBJ2-3	many	TRBV11-2	-	TGTGCCAGCAGCTTTCCAGCGGGTTTGGCCGGAGATACGCAGTATTTT	CASSFPAGLAGDTQYF
TRBJ2-7	many	TRBV7-2	TRBD2	TGTGCCAGCAGCTTATATGGACTAGCGGATTACGAGCAGTACTTC	CASSLYGLADYEQYF
TRBJ2-1	few	TRBV11-2	TRBD2	TGTGCCAGCAGCCCAATTGAGACTAGCGGGAGACGGCGGAATGAGCAGTTCTTC	CASSPIETSGRRRNEQFF
TRBJ2-3	few	TRBV7-2	-	TGTGCCAGCAGCTTAGGGGGCCCCCCGGTGGATACGCAGTATTTT	CASSLGGPPVDTQYF
TRBJ2-1	few	TRBV27	TRBD2	TGTGCCAGCAGTTGGGTCGCGGGAGGGCCTATTAATGAGCAGTTCTTC	CASSWVAGGPINEQFF
TRBJ2-2	-	TRBV3-1	-	TGTGCCAGCAGCCAAGATTGGCCGGTAGAGCTGTTTTTT	CASSQDWPVELFF
TRBJ2-7	few	TRBV6-1	-	TGTGCCAGCAGCTCCCTAGGGAGGACCGCTCACGAGCAGTACTTC	CASSSLGRTAHEQYF
TRBJ1-4	few	TRBV7-9	TRBD1	TGTGCCAGCATCCGACAGGGGAATGAAAAACTGTTTTTT	CASIRQGNEKLFF
TRBJ2-7	many	TRBV4-3	-	TGCGCCAGCAGCCTACAGTTACAGGGTAACGAGCAGTACTTC	CASSLQLQGNEQYF
TRBJ2-5	-	TRBV5-1	-	TGCGCCAGCAGCTCCCTGCGGGTCCAAGAGACCCAGTACTTC	CASSSLRVQETQYF
TRBJ2-1	-	TRBV6-2/TRBV6-3	-	TGTGCCAGCAGTTATACATTCGAAAAGTTCTTC	CASSYTFEKFF
TRBJ2-5	-	TRBV18	-	TGTGCCAGCTCCACCTCTGGGGGCCAAGAGACCCAGTACTTC	CASSTSGGQETQYF
TRBJ2-6	many	TRBV4-2	TRBD1	TGTGCCAGCAGCCCGATCGGGACAGGGTTCTTGTCTGGGGCCAACGTCCTGACTTTC	CASSPIGTGFLSGANVLTF
TRBJ2-1	many	TRBV12-3/TRBV12-4	TRBD2	TGTGCCAGCCTTTTGGCGGGAGGAGGTGAGCAGTTCTTC	CASLLAGGGEQFF
TRBJ2-1	few	TRBV29-1	TRBD2	TGCAGCGTTCTGGTCTGGCGTCTAGCGGTCAGGTATGAGCAGTTCTTC	CSVLVWRLAVRYEQFF
TRBJ2-7	few	TRBV20-1	-	TGCAGTGCTAGCGAGACCTTCTCCGAGCAGTACTTC	CSASETFSEQYF
TRBJ2-1	-	TRBV5-1	TRBD2	TGCGCCAGCAGCTCCGGACTAGCGGGAGGGCCGGCCTACAATGAGCAGTTCTTC	CASSSGLAGGPAYNEQFF
TRBJ1-2	few	TRBV20-1	-	TGCAGTGCGGACTTTGGCTACACCTTC	CSADFGYTF
TRBJ2-7	-	TRBV5-5	-	TGTGCCAGCAGCTTACCGACTAGTATGAGTGTCGAGCAGTACTTC	CASSLPTSMSVEQYF